Below, one TCR beta chain is given with its context. What antigen it recognizes has not been identified. No per-base quality is available; no much larger clone lies one base away. Germline trimming amounts to 0 bases on V and 3 bases on J, with 11 as the count of junction bases outside the gene matches. CDR1 and CDR2, per the germline V gene, are MGHRA and YSYEKL. Spanning cysteine to phenylalanine, the CDR3 consists of 19 amino acids. Only the CDR3 part of the read is kept: 57 bases, read in frame from the first base. These data originate in a study of cytomegalovirus exposure and HLA in healthy donors (TCRdb year 2017). For the wider study: According to a later analysis, one platform produced both the 110 or so validation repertoires and the roughly 650 repertoires of the first cohort. The study aimed to test whether signatures of past pathogen exposure could be identified by cataloging public T cell receptors. A separate validation cohort of about 110 different subjects was used in addition to the roughly 700-subject first cohort. To predict cytomegalovirus infection status, the study combined high-throughput TCR immunosequencing, statistical association of individual TCRs with disease status, and machine learning.

Library prep was done by the immunoSEQ multiplex PCR assay. Processing in the source paper ran as follows. A statistical classification framework was built to diagnose cytomegalovirus status from the catalog of TCR beta chain sequences. The immuneACCESS repertoire file appears here via TCRdb, limited to in-frame rearrangements. These files lack a portion of the clones; in checked studies, under half of the deficit traces to unresolved V genes, and the cause of the others is not known. From that table come the V and J calls and clone size; the DNA was used to work out D and trimming. The sample records under 85,000 clones, about 92% of which are singletons. Jointly, the top ten make up approximately 5% of the sample. The research as a whole found: In vitro tests confirmed that three of the cytomegalovirus-associated TCR beta chains recognize cytomegalovirus antigens. Subsequent analysis determined that TCRs grouped into clusters in the first cohort also showed a tendency toward co-occurrence across the roughly 130 validation repertoires, and 85% to 95% of cluster scores exceeded 0. The authors suggested that the approach could potentially be extended to other disease states and immunological phenotypes. Most TCR sequences were observed very rarely across donors, whereas some public TCRs were present in many individuals. A total of 150 to 200 TCR beta chains were listed by the study as associated with cytomegalovirus. A later analysis lacked HLA typing for the validation cohort, so it scored co-occurrence in that cohort across all 110 or so repertoires. The classifier was reported to diagnose cytomegalovirus status with high specificity and sensitivity in both the original cohort and the validation cohort.

Donors formed part of the validation cohort, which comprised about 120 subjects and was distinct from the first cohort of some 700 subjects. The chain uses TRBV4-1 and TRBJ1-4; 9 nucleotides in the junction match TRBD1. Sequencing was carried out using PBMCs. This clonotype was obtained from a man in his late teens or twenties in good health and CMV-seropositive. The nucleotide sequence reads as follows: TGCGCCAGCAGCCAAGATCCATGGGACAGGGTCGTAGCTAATGAAAAACTGTTTTTT. It translates as CASSQDPWDRVVANEKLFF.